A selection of T cell receptor beta chains follows, all from one sample in a study of regulatory T cells in long-lasting Graves disease. Each CDR3 protein is one row after TCRdb ran MiXCR on the multiplex PCR reads. Of some 340,000 distinct CDR3 sequences listed, approximately 25% are singletons. Sequenced material: peripheral blood mononuclear cells (PBMCs), taken when the disease was refractory, from a patient treated with antithyroid drugs. These receptors were collected from a woman in her thirties or forties with Graves disease. Both conserved end residues are part of each CDR3. D genes are given only for firm matches. Clone size appears in some rows only: once, few, many, or a class for an expanded clone.

size,V,J,D,DNA,CDR3
many,TRBV20-1,TRBJ1-5,NA,TGCAGTGCTAGCAAGGTCCCGGTCGGGCAGCCCCAGCATTTT,CSASKVPVGQPQHF
many,TRBV2,TRBJ1-1,NA,TGTGCCAGCAGTCAGCAGGGGTCGGAGACTGAAGCTTTCTTT,CASSQQGSETEAFF
many,TRBV28,TRBJ2-7,NA,TGTGCCAGCAGTTTAATCCCCCTGGGCAAGTACGAGCAGTACTTC,CASSLIPLGKYEQYF
many,TRBV4-1,TRBJ2-7,NA,TGCGCCAGCAGCCAAGGCAGGCTTTACGAGCAGTACTTC,CASSQGRLYEQYF
many,TRBV2,TRBJ2-2,NA,TGTGCCAGCAGTGAGAGCGGACTCAACACCGGGGAGCTGTTTTTT,CASSESGLNTGELFF
many,TRBV12-3/TRBV12-4,TRBJ2-5,TRBD1,TGTGCCAGCAGCTCCTGGACAGGGGAGGAGACCCAGTACTTC,CASSSWTGEETQYF
NA,TRBV7-9,TRBJ2-5,NA,TGTGCCAGCAGTCAACCTCTCCTGCGGGAAACCCAAGAGACCCAGTACTTC,CASSQPLLRETQETQYF
NA,TRBV20-1,TRBJ1-1,NA,TGCAGTGCCCCGAGACTTGTGAACACTGAAGCTTTCTTT,CSAPRLVNTEAFF
NA,TRBV28,TRBJ2-1,NA,TGTGCCAGCAGTTGGACCCCCATAATAGGCTACAATGAGCAGTTCTTC,CASSWTPIIGYNEQFF
few,TRBV20-1,TRBJ2-2,TRBD1,TGCAGTGCTCGCTCGGGGACAGGGGGAATCGGGGAGCTGTTTTTT,CSARSGTGGIGELFF
few,TRBV30,TRBJ2-7,TRBD1,TGTGCCTGGAGTGGTAGGGGGCACGAGCAGTACTTC,CAWSGRGHEQYF
NA,TRBV7-8,TRBJ2-2,TRBD2,TGTGCCAGCAGCATCAGGACTAGCGGGCCGAACACCGGGGAGCTGTTTTTT,CASSIRTSGPNTGELFF
many,TRBV15,TRBJ2-7,TRBD2,TGTGCCACCAGCAGAGATCTGGGGACTAGCAACTACGAGCAGTACTTC,CATSRDLGTSNYEQYF
NA,TRBV18,TRBJ2-7,TRBD2,TGTGCCAGCTCAAGGACTAGCGGGAGGAACTACGAGCAGTACTTC,CASSRTSGRNYEQYF
many,TRBV11-2,TRBJ2-2,NA,TGTGCCAGCCCACAGAGCCCGAACACCGGGGAGCTGTTTTTT,CASPQSPNTGELFF
many,TRBV28,TRBJ2-5,NA,TGTGCCAGCAGTTTCGGGCAAACCCAAGAGACCCAGTACTTC,CASSFGQTQETQYF
NA,TRBV20-1,TRBJ2-5,TRBD2,TGCAGTGCTCCCTCGGGGGACTACAAAGAGACCCAGTACTTC,CSAPSGDYKETQYF
many,TRBV28,TRBJ2-2,NA,TGTGCCAGCAGTCGGAGGGGGAGGGCAGTCCACGATAACACCGGGGAGCTGTTTTTT,CASSRRGRAVHDNTGELFF
few,TRBV18,TRBJ2-7,TRBD2,TGTGCCAGCTCACCACGACGGACTAGCGCCCACGAGCAGTACTTC,CASSPRRTSAHEQYF
few,TRBV27,TRBJ1-2,NA,TGTGCCAGCAGTTTCTTAAATACTTATGGCTACACCTTC,CASSFLNTYGYTF
few,TRBV5-6,TRBJ1-1,NA,TGTGCCAGCAGCGTACCGGGACACAACACTGAAGCTTTCTTT,CASSVPGHNTEAFF
many,TRBV6-1,TRBJ2-5,NA,TGTGCCAGCAGTGAATATCCAGGGGCCCAAGAGACCCAGTACTTC,CASSEYPGAQETQYF
many,TRBV15,TRBJ1-1,NA,TGTGCCACCAGCATCGGACCCAACACTGAAGCTTTCTTT,CATSIGPNTEAFF
many,TRBV28,TRBJ2-5,NA,TGTGCCAGCAGTACACGGGACCCCCAGGGAGGATGGGAGACCCAGTACTTC,CASSTRDPQGGWETQYF
few,TRBV29-1,TRBJ2-3,NA,TGCAGCGTTGCGACAGGCGGTACAGATACGCAGTATTTT,CSVATGGTDTQYF
few,TRBV27,TRBJ2-5,NA,TGTGCCACCCTCGGGAAGGGGACCCAGTACTTC,CATLGKGTQYF
NA,TRBV2,TRBJ1-1,NA,TGTGCCAGCACGACAGTCAGAAGTATGAACACTGAAGCTTTCTTT,CASTTVRSMNTEAFF
few,TRBV11-3,TRBJ2-1,NA,TGTGCCAGCAGCTTGGGCATCGGGAATGAGCAGTTCTTC,CASSLGIGNEQFF
NA,TRBV5-6,TRBJ2-3,NA,TGTGCCAGCAGCTTGCTCGGGAGAAAGACAGATACGCAGTATTTT,CASSLLGRKTDTQYF
many,TRBV6-1,TRBJ1-1,TRBD1,TGTGCCAGCAGTAGGGGGCTCAGCACTGAAGCTTTCTTT,CASSRGLSTEAFF
few,TRBV11-3,TRBJ2-6,NA,TGTGCCAGCAGCTCAGGAAGAGGTGGCGCTGGGGCCAACGTCCTGACTTTC,CASSSGRGGAGANVLTF
NA,TRBV6-2/TRBV6-3,TRBJ1-4,NA,TGTGCCAGCAGTCGACAGGCGGAGGAAAAACTGTTTTTT,CASSRQAEEKLFF
NA,TRBV2,TRBJ2-1,TRBD2,TGTGCCAGCAGTGAAGCGTGGGAACTAGCGGGAGGATCGTTCTTC,CASSEAWELAGGSFF
many,TRBV6-1,TRBJ1-5,NA,TGTGCCAGCAGGACAGCGGGGATTTCTAGCAATCAGCCCCAGCATTTT,CASRTAGISSNQPQHF
many,TRBV28,TRBJ1-4,NA,TGTGCCAGCAGTTTGAGGGGGAGCGGAAAACTGTTTTTT,CASSLRGSGKLFF
many,TRBV6-1,TRBJ1-5,NA,TGTGCCAGCAGTGAAGCCGGTTATAATAGCAATCAGCCCCAGCATTTT,CASSEAGYNSNQPQHF
NA,TRBV19,TRBJ1-1,TRBD1,TGTGCCAGTACCCGGACAGGGGGCAGACGGAACACTGAAGCTTTCTTT,CASTRTGGRRNTEAFF
many,TRBV2,TRBJ1-2,NA,TGTGCCAGCATAGATCCTAACTATGGCTACACCTTC,CASIDPNYGYTF
many,TRBV29-1,TRBJ2-5,NA,TGCAGCGTTGAAGTTCCACAAGAGACCCAGTACTTC,CSVEVPQETQYF
NA,TRBV6-9,TRBJ1-3,NA,TGTGCCAGCAGTTACGCCTATCAAGGAGGGGGAAACACCATATATTTT,CASSYAYQGGGNTIYF
many,TRBV28,TRBJ2-2,NA,TGTGCCAGCAGTCCGGTAGGGGTCACCGGGGAGCTGTTTTTT,CASSPVGVTGELFF
few,TRBV7-8,TRBJ1-1,NA,TGTGCCAGCAGCTTAGCTAGGACCATGAACACTGAAGCTTTCTTT,CASSLARTMNTEAFF
many,TRBV6-1,TRBJ1-1,NA,TGTGCCAGCAGTAGGAGCACTGAAGCTTTCTTT,CASSRSTEAFF
many,TRBV6-5,TRBJ2-7,NA,TGTGCCAGCAGTTTCGACAGTGCAACCTACGAGCAGTACTTC,CASSFDSATYEQYF
many,TRBV2,TRBJ2-7,TRBD1,TGTGCCAGCAGCCGGGACAGTCCCTACGAGCAGTACTTC,CASSRDSPYEQYF
few,TRBV29-1,TRBJ1-5,NA,TGCAGCGTCGGGGGTAGGGGCGATCAGCCCCAGCATTTT,CSVGGRGDQPQHF